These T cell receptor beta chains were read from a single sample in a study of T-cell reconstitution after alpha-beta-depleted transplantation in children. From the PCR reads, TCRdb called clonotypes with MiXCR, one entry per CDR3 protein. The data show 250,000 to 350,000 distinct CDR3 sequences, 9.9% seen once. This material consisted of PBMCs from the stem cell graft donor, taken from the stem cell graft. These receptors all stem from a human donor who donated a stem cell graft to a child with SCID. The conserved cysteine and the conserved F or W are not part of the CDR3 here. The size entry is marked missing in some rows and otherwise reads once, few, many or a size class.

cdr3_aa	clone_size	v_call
ASSRRNPDYIEQF	.	TRBV4-1
ATSDSWGGANEQF	.	TRBV24-1
ASSVQTSGVEQY	.	TRBV25-1
ASSEVGWGEPQH	.	TRBV25-1
SVSFSTGELF	.	TRBV29-1
TSSLGDATNEKLF	.	TRBV11-2
ASSYPRTGLTKNIQY	.	TRBV6-5
AISERQGETQY	many	TRBV10-3
SAKLALETQY	few	TRBV20-1
SAKTVNYEQY	.	TRBV20-1
AISESPGGGGNQPQH	.	TRBV10-3
ASSFESGYNEQF	.	TRBV13
ASSFEPAPFSYEQY	.	TRBV5-1
ASSPRTSGGYTDTQY	.	TRBV7-2
ASSFLSGEGQPQH	.	TRBV7-2
ASKWDRGSETQY	.	TRBV2
ASSEALAGGRSYEQY	.	TRBV25-1
ASSRSDYEQY	.	TRBV7-9
ASSEALSGAYEQF	.	TRBV2
AISESGQTGGYT	.	TRBV10-3
ASSLTSGTNEQF	.	TRBV5-1
ASRLVGTEAF	.	TRBV6-2/TRBV6-3
SARGAGLRSYNEQF	few	TRBV20-1
ASSRGGGPNEQF	few	TRBV18
ASRKTGGNQPQH	few	TRBV12-3/TRBV12-4
ASSFPAVPGTQY	.	TRBV12-3/TRBV12-4
ASSQIGGDTQY	few	TRBV7-3
ASSLSGGGGYNEQF	.	TRBV7-3
ASSQVLGAPRIEQF	.	TRBV3-1
ASRGARAGFAF	.	TRBV7-9
ASSPGQDSTEAF	few	TRBV4-1
ASSSDGAKQY	few	TRBV5-1
ASSQGGFNEQF	few	TRBV7-3
ASSLVASLGADTQY	few	TRBV5-1
ASSLDPGQGTSEQY	.	TRBV7-9
ASSQDQQGVDEQY	many	TRBV4-2
ASTPNVGTAGELF	few	TRBV12-3/TRBV12-4
ASSLSEGSEQY	few	TRBV5-1
ATSAGRAQPQH	few	TRBV24-1
ASSFRDRGGPFLH	few	TRBV7-2
SVEEPPRGTEAF	many	TRBV29-1
ASSQVYDYGYT	.	TRBV4-1
ASSYSNGMSEQY	few	TRBV6-5
ASSEATQGNYNEQF	many	TRBV2
ASSKQGAPSTDTQY	.	TRBV7-9
ASTADPTSEQY	.	TRBV6-6
ASSLALSGPSDTQY	.	TRBV5-8
ASSPGQLSTDTQY	.	TRBV18
ASSPDNNEQF	few	TRBV18
ASSPQTGGRIYEQY	few	TRBV27
ASSPGRVGEKLF	.	TRBV5-1
ASSFWHLQEISHQF	.	TRBV5-6
ASSSAGLHNEQF	many	TRBV7-9
ASSSRGRYQETQY	few	TRBV6-5
ASSLAANGADTQY	once	TRBV7-9
ASSVRNTGELF	many	TRBV12-3/TRBV12-4
ATSAEEDGYT	.	TRBV6-5
ASSSGRRGTNQPQH	few	TRBV7-9
ASSPDRENTEAF	many	TRBV12-3/TRBV12-4